This T cell receptor (beta chain) was recorded in a study of Ad26.COV2.S vaccination and SARS-CoV-2 variants. Study-wide context: Donor was in the COV1001 Ad26.COV2.S trial arm. Study observations and caveats: Vaccinated individuals (as opposed to placebo recipients) had higher spike-specific TCR breadth.

Treatment denoted: around 19 received Ad26.COV2.S at low or high dose, single or two shots; about 5 received placebo; per-sample allocation not given. The study sampled participants on day 63 after the first vaccine or placebo injection. As regards this clone: Its antigen is currently unknown.

Clones were sequenced by immunoSEQ multiplex PCR, and TCRdb holds only the in-frame ones, with some missing. The sample has approximately 300,000 clones, about 86% seen once; the top ten hold 1.5% to 2.5%. Trimming cost V 1 base and J 2 bases, with 9 bases left between them. The CDR3 runs to 14 residues. Germline assignment: CDR1 SGHVS and CDR2 FNYEAQ. The specimen was peripheral blood, collected in a trial of Ad26.COV2.S vaccine versus placebo. V and J are TRBV7-6 and TRBJ2-7, with a weak D call TRBD1 (5 bases). The TCR originated in a person aged 18-65 years who received the Ad26.COV2.S COVID-19 vaccine or a placebo. The CDR3: CASSLDMGPYEQYF. The CDR3 bases are TGTGCCAGCAGCTTAGATATGGGGCCCTACGAGCAGTACTTC.